The rows below give T cell receptor beta chains drawn from one sample of a study of blood T cell repertoires in COVID-19. Repertoires were generated with immunoSEQ multiplex PCR, while TCRdb's copy carries only in-frame clones and drops some. Of 65,000 to 85,000 clones in the sample, about four fifths were seen once. The sequencing input was peripheral blood. The receptor set was obtained from a human donor in a cohort sampled during active COVID-19. CDR3s include the opening cysteine and the closing phenylalanine or tryptophan. Each record gives: V gene, J gene, CDR3 protein.

V: TRBV27; J: TRBJ2-1; CDR3: CASTPGQGAYNEQFF
V: TRBV7-6; J: TRBJ2-2; CDR3: CASSLTGDPGELFF
V: TRBV25-1; J: TRBJ2-1; CDR3: CASSEILNEQFF
V: TRBV29-1; J: TRBJ2-3; CDR3: CSGMDSPPDTDTQYF
V: TRBV7-3; J: TRBJ2-3; CDR3: CASSLKAHYTDTQYF
V: TRBV11-2; J: TRBJ2-3; CDR3: CASSFGLGTDTQYF
V: TRBV19; J: TRBJ2-3; CDR3: CASSVQQGSDTQYF
V: TRBV19; J: TRBJ1-1; CDR3: CASSPATGRMNTEAFF
V: TRBV21-1; J: TRBJ2-5; CDR3: CASIKKRRQETQYF
V: TRBV6-6; J: TRBJ1-1; CDR3: CASREPADTEAFF
V: TRBV10-3; J: TRBJ2-1; CDR3: CAISEIGTGSNEQFF
V: TRBV27; J: TRBJ1-2; CDR3: CASRSLGDYGYTF
V: TRBV7-8; J: TRBJ1-2; CDR3: CASSLDWSGGLGGYTF
V: TRBV7-9; J: TRBJ1-4; CDR3: CASSLEPGEMDF
V: TRBV5-1; J: TRBJ2-3; CDR3: CASSARLAGGTVRDTQYF
V: TRBV10-3; J: TRBJ1-1; CDR3: CATYRTEENTEAFF
V: TRBV7-2; J: TRBJ1-1; CDR3: CASSLAGVTEAFF
V: TRBV28; J: TRBJ2-3; CDR3: CASNSGQLTDTQYF
V: TRBV6-8; J: TRBJ2-4; CDR3: CATLRDRDVSAKNIQYF
V: TRBV4-3; J: TRBJ2-1; CDR3: CASSQSGLAGGHNEQFF
V: TRBV11-2; J: TRBJ2-5; CDR3: CASSPRWSGRYEETQYF
V: TRBV5-1; J: TRBJ2-5; CDR3: CASSTQGQGWETQYF
V: TRBV30; J: TRBJ2-3; CDR3: CAWSVRLNHHRRTDTQYF
V: TRBV6-2/TRBV6-3; J: TRBJ2-4; CDR3: CASSPAGNIQYF
V: TRBV7-6; J: TRBJ2-1; CDR3: CASSLGLAGNEQFF
V: TRBV29-1; J: TRBJ1-2; CDR3: CSVEAGTDYGYTF
V: TRBV9; J: TRBJ2-2; CDR3: CASSVESRGRGGELFF
V: TRBV5-1; J: TRBJ1-1; CDR3: CASSLGGGAFF
V: TRBV5-5; J: TRBJ1-1; CDR3: CASSFFSPGDTTEAFF
V: TRBV28; J: TRBJ2-1; CDR3: CASSFSNEQFF
V: TRBV2; J: TRBJ1-1; CDR3: CASSERMPGYTEAFF
V: TRBV6-6; J: TRBJ2-7; CDR3: CASSYSWETYEQYF
V: TRBV5-6; J: TRBJ2-1; CDR3: CASSEPGYNEQFF
V: TRBV5-1; J: TRBJ1-4; CDR3: CASSLGRTGKDARIEKLFF
V: TRBV10-3; J: TRBJ2-7; CDR3: CAIKTGGGREQYF
V: TRBV5-4; J: TRBJ1-1; CDR3: CASSLGGVGTEAFF
V: TRBV2; J: TRBJ2-7; CDR3: CASSSSLGQYF
V: TRBV19; J: TRBJ2-7; CDR3: CASSPWSEGEQYF
V: TRBV5-1; J: TRBJ1-1; CDR3: CASSLAGTGLEAFF
V: TRBV2; J: TRBJ2-1; CDR3: CASSKRGGNEQFF
V: TRBV10-3; J: TRBJ1-1; CDR3: CAIRPTGEPSTEAFF
V: TRBV3-1/TRBV3-2; J: TRBJ2-7; CDR3: CASSQEYQSSYEQYF
V: TRBV29-1; J: TRBJ2-7; CDR3: CSAKGGNIYEQYF
V: TRBV2; J: TRBJ2-1; CDR3: CASSRGRSAYNEQFF
V: TRBV7-8; J: TRBJ2-3; CDR3: CASSFYRGTGYTDTQYF
V: TRBV7-9; J: TRBJ2-1; CDR3: CASTPSGLDRNEQFF
V: TRBV3-1/TRBV3-2; J: TRBJ1-3; CDR3: CASSPEGRQGRINTIYF
V: TRBV7-2; J: TRBJ2-3; CDR3: CASSLLAGGNTDTQYF
V: TRBV14; J: TRBJ1-6; CDR3: CASSRGRGTANSPLHF
V: TRBV3-1/TRBV3-2; J: TRBJ1-2; CDR3: CASSQVWSPGLAAGYTF
V: TRBV9; J: TRBJ1-1; CDR3: CASSGQVGLGIDTEAFF